This T cell receptor (beta chain) derives from a study of cytomegalovirus exposure and HLA in healthy donors. About the research overall: Among about 179 million T cells, an earlier analysis found about 110 million unique TCR beta sequences.

Per germline, CDR1 SGDLS and CDR2 YYNGEE. This CDR3 is built from 16 residues. J was trimmed by 6 bases and V by 4 bases; bases with no gene match: 13. Study-level results: Later analysis showed TCR association rates varying by HLA locus, highest for DRB1 and lowest for HLA-C. Both high specificity and high sensitivity reportedly marked the classifier's diagnosis of cytomegalovirus status. Researchers counted around 170 TCR beta chains as cytomegalovirus-associated.

This PCR relied on a set of 60 Vbeta primers and 13 Jbeta primers. Method: immunoSEQ multiplex PCR; TCRdb's copy keeps in-frame clones and lacks some. The repertoire holds 150,000 or so clones, with around 80% as singletons. For this clone: What it binds is not known.

Sequencing was carried out using PBMCs. The chain has TRBV9 and TRBJ2-1; TRBD2 matches at 7 bases. The TCR was taken from a woman between 40 and 55 years old in good health and CMV-seronegative. The CDR3 here is CASSPPWGGKANEQFF. CDR3 nucleotides: TGTGCCAGCAGCCCACCCTGGGGAGGGAAAGCCAATGAGCAGTTCTTC.